The 22 T cell receptor beta chains below were found in one sample sequenced in a study of T cell responses to AZD1222 COVID-19 vaccine. The table came from immunoSEQ multiplex PCR; TCRdb's copy has only in-frame clones and leaves some out. This repertoire shows fewer than 200,000 clones, approximately 92% found once; its top ten account for about 4%. Sequencing was performed on peripheral blood, taken 28 days after the second dose of the MenACWY control vaccine. All receptors come from an adult who received the MenACWY meningococcal vaccine as a control.

V gene TRBV19 combines with J gene TRBJ2-1; D is undetermined. The CDR3 runs 13 residues. The germline V and J ends were trimmed by 5 bases and 1 base, with 6 bases remaining between them. Germline-derived CDR1 and CDR2 are LNHDA and SQIVND (reference sequence). Here the CDR3 DNA reads TGTGCCAGTAGTGGGGTTTCCTACAATGAGCAGTTCTTC. Protein sequence: CASSGVSYNEQFF.

V gene TRBV19 combines with J gene TRBJ1-5; D remains unclear. This CDR3 comprises 14 residues. Trimming pared 1 base from V and 4 bases from J, leaving 8 bases between. Germline V lookup: CDR1 LNHDA, CDR2 SQIVND (reference sequence). CDR3 in DNA: TGTGCCAGTAGTATAGCCCGGGAGAATCAGCCCCAGCATTTT. Translation gives CASSIARENQPQHF.

The sample holds a few counts of this clone. The chain links TRBV7-9 to TRBJ2-2; D might be TRBD2 (6 bases). The V gene lost 6 bases and the J gene lost 6 bases, with 11 bases spanning the gap. Germline V gives CDR1 SEHNR, CDR2 FQNEAQ (reference sequence). This CDR3 region has 13 residues. CDR3 in amino acids: CASRATGAGELFF. In nucleotides, the CDR3 is TGTGCCAGCAGAGCCACGGGAGCCGGGGAGCTGTTTTTT.

The chain employs TRBV28 and TRBJ1-2, with D possibly TRBD1 on 5 matching bases. Trimming pared 7 bases from V and 4 bases from J, leaving 13 bases between. The CDR3 has 13 amino acids. Per germline, CDR1 MDHEN and CDR2 SYDVKM. Here the CDR3 DNA reads TGTGCCAGCACCGAGGGGCAGAGCTATGGCTACACCTTC. This encodes CASTEGQSYGYTF.

J is TRBJ1-1 and V is TRBV28; D ambiguous. CDR3 size: 12 residues. The germline gives CDR1 MDHEN, CDR2 SYDVKM. With 4 bases removed from V and 8 bases from J, the gap between germline ends came to 11 bases. The chain's CDR3 is CASSSPSREAFF. CDR3 DNA: TGTGCCAGCAGTTCCCCGAGCCGGGAAGCTTTCTTT.

The chain recombines TRBV19 with TRBJ1-1, with 10 bases aligning to TRBD1. CDR1 and CDR2 (germline): LNHDA, SQIVND (reference sequence). J was trimmed by 0 bases and V by 0 bases; bases with no gene match: 4. The CDR3 totals 17 residues. The CDR3 loop is CASSIDRDRGMNTEAFF. CDR3 nucleotides: TGTGCCAGTAGTATAGATCGGGACAGGGGCATGAACACTGAAGCTTTCTTT.

This clone occurred once. The rearrangement uses TRBV27 and TRBJ2-1; perhaps TRBD2 as D (5 bases). Trimming stripped 6 bases from V and 5 bases from J, with 17 bases between. The CDR3 contains 15 residues. CDR1 and CDR2 from the germline V gene are MNHEY and SMNVEV (reference sequence). The CDR3 sequence is CASRLGIGIDNEQFF. In DNA, the CDR3 is TGTGCCAGCAGACTCGGGATAGGGATCGACAATGAGCAGTTCTTC.

The rearrangement joins TRBV7-2 to TRBJ1-5; 7 nucleotides line up with TRBD1. The CDR3 has 14 residues. V dropped 4 bases and J dropped 3; count of bases not matched to a gene: 3. Germline CDR1 and CDR2: SGHTA and FQGNSA. CDR3 region: CASSWTGVNQPQHF. The DNA for the CDR3 is TGTGCCAGCAGCTGGACAGGAGTCAATCAGCCCCAGCATTTT.

The chain uses TRBV5-5 and TRBJ2-7, with D possibly being TRBD1 (5 bases). The V and J ends lost 6 bases and 4 bases respectively, with 8 bases between them. The CDR3 spans 11 residues. CDR1 SGHKS and CDR2 YYEKEE come from the germline V gene (reference sequence). In nucleotides, the CDR3 is TGTGCCAGCACCAGGGCTTACGAGCAGTACTTC. This encodes CASTRAYEQYF.

This chain connects TRBV11-2 to TRBJ1-4; 10 bases agree with TRBD1. Germline V gives CDR1 SGHAT, CDR2 FQNNGV. After removal of 5 bases from V and 3 bases from J, the junction contained 3 bases not matched to a gene. CDR3 length: 15 residues. CDR3 nucleotides: TGTGCCAGCAGCCCGACAGGGGGCCCTAATGAAAAACTGTTTTTT. This translates into CASSPTGGPNEKLFF.

J is TRBJ1-2 and V is TRBV30; no reliable D call. Between the trimmed V and J ends, which lost 3 bases and 2 bases, there was a span of 7 bases. CDR3 length: 12 residues. Per germline, CDR1 GTSNPN and CDR2 SVGIG (reference sequence). CDR3 sequence (DNA): TGTGCCTGGAGCCTTTCCAACTATGGCTACACCTTC. Its protein product is CAWSLSNYGYTF.

The CDR3 DNA is TGTGCCAGCAGTGAGTTGACAGGTCCCCACACTGAAGCTTTCTTT. Its protein is CASSELTGPHTEAFF. The gene calls are TRBV2 and TRBJ1-1; tentatively, D is TRBD1 (6 bases). Trimming took 3 bases from V and 3 from J, leaving 14 bases between them. This CDR3 region has 15 residues. The germline V gene encodes CDR1 SNHLY and CDR2 FYNNEI.

CDR3 amino acids: CASSSQNRAEQPQHF. CDR3 sequence (DNA): TGTGCCAGCAGTTCCCAGAACAGGGCTGAGCAGCCCCAGCATTTT. This chain uses TRBV6-6 with TRBJ1-5, with TRBD1 as a possible D gene (6 bases). The CDR3 is 15 amino acids. V lost 4 bases, J lost 7 bases, and 17 bases lay in between. Per the germline V gene, CDR1 is MNHNY and CDR2 is SVGAGI (reference sequence).

This sequence joins TRBV4-1 and TRBJ2-7, with 13 bases aligning to TRBD2. In germline, CDR1 is MGHRA, CDR2 YSYEKL. This CDR3 has 16 residues. The J segment lost 0 bases and the V segment lost 2 bases, leaving 1 base of the junction unmatched. CDR3 coding DNA: TGCGCCAGCAGCCAACGGACTAGCGGGAGCTCCTACGAGCAGTACTTC. It is translated as CASSQRTSGSSYEQYF.

The chain has TRBV9 and TRBJ2-2; D tentatively reads TRBD1 or TRBD2 (6 bases each). V was pared by 4 bases and J by 6 bases, with 19 bases between. Germline V gene lookup returns CDR1 SGDLS and CDR2 YYNGEE. This CDR3 has 16 residues. The CDR3, as DNA: TGTGCCAGCAGCTCTCCTCTCGATGGGGGGCCCGGGGAGCTGTTTTTT. It specifies CASSSPLDGGPGELFF.

The chain uses TRBV6-6 and TRBJ2-7, with D possibly being TRBD2 (6 bases). Trimming removed 8 bases from V and 1 base from J, with 12 bases in between. Germline CDR1 is MNHNY and CDR2 is SVGAGI (reference sequence). The CDR3 has 13 amino acids. Here the CDR3 reads CASSPGESYEQYF. The CDR3 bases are TGTGCCAGCTCCCCGGGGGAATCCTACGAGCAGTACTTC.

The CDR3 DNA reads as TGTGCCAGCAGTTACCAAAGCGGGAGGGCTGTTGATACGCAGTATTTT. It yields the protein CASSYQSGRAVDTQYF. The chain couples TRBV6-5 to TRBJ2-3; 10 bases map to TRBD2. J lost 6 bases, V lost 2 bases, and 8 bases had no gene match. CDR3 length: 16 amino acids. From germline, CDR1 is MNHEY and CDR2 SVGAGI.

V gene TRBV19 combines with J gene TRBJ2-7; 10 nucleotides match TRBD1. Germline CDR1 LNHDA, CDR2 SQIVND (reference sequence). J lost 4 bases, V lost 6 bases, and 9 bases had no gene match. This CDR3 has 15 amino acids. Here the CDR3 reads CASRATGTGAYEQYF. In DNA form, the CDR3 reads TGTGCCAGTAGGGCGACCGGGACAGGGGCTTACGAGCAGTACTTC.

J is TRBJ1-5 and V is TRBV7-6; 9 nucleotides agree with TRBD1. The V and J ends lost 5 bases and 2 bases, in that order; junction bases with no gene match: 7. The V gene's germline CDR1 is SGHVS and CDR2 FNYEAQ. The CDR3 runs 16 residues. For the CDR3, the DNA is TGTGCCAGCAGCCTGGGACAGGGAACGGGCAATCAGCCCCAGCATTTT. Encoded protein: CASSLGQGTGNQPQHF.

The chain carries TRBV5-6 and TRBJ2-5; no reliable D call. From germline, CDR1 is SGHDT and CDR2 YYEEEE. Trimming took 0 bases from V and 6 from J, leaving 12 bases between them. The length of the CDR3 is 14 residues. CDR3 sequence (DNA): TGTGCCAGCAGCTTGGCGGCAGCCATTAAGACCCAGTACTTC. This codes for CASSLAAAIKTQYF.

The gene calls are TRBV29-1 and TRBJ2-1; D ambiguous. The CDR3 loop spans 9 amino acids. Germline assignment: CDR1 SQVTM and CDR2 ANQGSEA. CDR3 sequence (DNA): TGCGCGCAGGCGAATGAGCAGTTCTTC. This encodes CAQANEQFF.

V is TRBV28 and J is TRBJ2-7; 9 positions agree with TRBD1. Germline CDR1 is MDHEN and CDR2 is SYDVKM. With 3 bases clipped from V and 3 bases from J, the junction kept 0 bases outside the gene matches. The CDR3 contains 13 residues. CDR3 coding DNA: TGTGCCAGCAGTTTGGGACAGGGCTACGAGCAGTACTTC. The encoded protein is CASSLGQGYEQYF.